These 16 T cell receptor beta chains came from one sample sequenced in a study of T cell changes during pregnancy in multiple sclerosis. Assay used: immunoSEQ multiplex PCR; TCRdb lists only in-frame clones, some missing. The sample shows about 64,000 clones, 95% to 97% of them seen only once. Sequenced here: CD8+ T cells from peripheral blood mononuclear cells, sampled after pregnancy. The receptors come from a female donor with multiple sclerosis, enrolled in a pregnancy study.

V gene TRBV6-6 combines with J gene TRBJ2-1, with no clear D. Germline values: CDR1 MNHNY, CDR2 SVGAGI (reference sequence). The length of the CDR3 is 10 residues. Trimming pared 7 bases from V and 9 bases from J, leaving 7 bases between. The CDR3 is CASNTGEQFF. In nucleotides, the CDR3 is TGTGCCAGCAATACGGGTGAGCAGTTCTTC.

CDR3 DNA sequence: TGTGCCAGCAGTTCCCCCCCGGCAGGACACCATCCTGATTACGAGCAGTACTTC. Translation: CASSSPPAGHHPDYEQYF. The genes are TRBV7-9 and TRBJ2-7; perhaps TRBD1 as D (5 bases). Trimming stripped 6 bases from V and 4 bases from J, with 28 bases between. Per the germline V gene, CDR1 is SEHNR and CDR2 is FQNEAQ (reference sequence). The CDR3 consists of 18 residues. Together with reference TRBV7-9 and TRBJ2-7, the CDR3 gives the full variable domain: DTGVSQNPRHKITKRGQNVTFRCDPISEHNRLYWYRQTLGQGPEFLTYFQNEAQLEKSRLLSDRFSAERPKGSFSTLEIQRTEQGDSAMYLCASSSPPAGHHPDYEQYFGPGTRLTVT.

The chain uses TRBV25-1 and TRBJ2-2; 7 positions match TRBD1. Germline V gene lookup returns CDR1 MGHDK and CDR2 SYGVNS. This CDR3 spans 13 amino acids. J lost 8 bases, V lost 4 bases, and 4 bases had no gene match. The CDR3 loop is CASSVDRDGELFF. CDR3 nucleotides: TGTGCCAGCAGTGTCGACAGGGATGGGGAGCTGTTTTTT.

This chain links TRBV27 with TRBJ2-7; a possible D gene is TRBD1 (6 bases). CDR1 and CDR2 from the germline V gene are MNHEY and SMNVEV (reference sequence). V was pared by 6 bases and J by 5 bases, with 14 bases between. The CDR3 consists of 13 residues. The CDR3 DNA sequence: TGTGCCAGCAGCCGGCCAGGGGAGCACGAGCAGTACTTC. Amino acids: CASSRPGEHEQYF.

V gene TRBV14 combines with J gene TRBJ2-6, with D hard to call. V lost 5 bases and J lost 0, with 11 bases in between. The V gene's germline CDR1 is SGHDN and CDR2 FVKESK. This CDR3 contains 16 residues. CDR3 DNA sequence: TGTGCCAGCAGCGCATGGCCCGCCTCTGGGGCCAACGTCCTGACTTTC. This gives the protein CASSAWPASGANVLTF.

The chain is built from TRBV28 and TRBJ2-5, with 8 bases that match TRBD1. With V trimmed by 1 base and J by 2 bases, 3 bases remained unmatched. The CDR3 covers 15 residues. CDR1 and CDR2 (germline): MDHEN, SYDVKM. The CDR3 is CASSLLGTGQETQYF. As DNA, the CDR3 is TGTGCCAGCAGTTTATTAGGGACAGGACAAGAGACCCAGTACTTC.

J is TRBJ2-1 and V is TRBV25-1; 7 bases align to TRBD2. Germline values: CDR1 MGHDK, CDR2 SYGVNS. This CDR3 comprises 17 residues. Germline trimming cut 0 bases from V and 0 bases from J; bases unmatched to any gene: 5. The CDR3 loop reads CASSEYRGGSSYNEQFF. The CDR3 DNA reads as TGTGCCAGCAGTGAATATCGGGGCGGGAGCTCCTACAATGAGCAGTTCTTC.

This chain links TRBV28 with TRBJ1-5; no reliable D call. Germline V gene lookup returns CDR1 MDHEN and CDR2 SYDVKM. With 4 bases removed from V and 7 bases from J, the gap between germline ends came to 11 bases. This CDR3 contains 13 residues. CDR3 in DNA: TGTGCCAGCAGTTCCCCTGATGGCCAGCCCCAGCATTTT. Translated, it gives CASSSPDGQPQHF.

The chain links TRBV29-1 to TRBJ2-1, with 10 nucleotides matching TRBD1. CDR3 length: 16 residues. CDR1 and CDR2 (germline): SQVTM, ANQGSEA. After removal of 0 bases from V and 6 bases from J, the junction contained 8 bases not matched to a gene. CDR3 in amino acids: CSVEDLRDRGINEQFF. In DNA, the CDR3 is TGCAGCGTTGAAGATCTTAGGGACAGGGGCATCAATGAGCAGTTCTTC.

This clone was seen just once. The CDR3 sequence: CASSPRGTHYEQYF. The CDR3 nucleotides read TGTGCCAGCAGTCCCCGGGGGACCCACTACGAGCAGTACTTC. The chain carries TRBV28 and TRBJ2-7; D is possibly TRBD2 (6 bases). There are 14 residues in the CDR3. Per the germline V gene, CDR1 is MDHEN and CDR2 is SYDVKM. The V and J ends lost 5 bases and 3 bases respectively, with 14 bases between them.

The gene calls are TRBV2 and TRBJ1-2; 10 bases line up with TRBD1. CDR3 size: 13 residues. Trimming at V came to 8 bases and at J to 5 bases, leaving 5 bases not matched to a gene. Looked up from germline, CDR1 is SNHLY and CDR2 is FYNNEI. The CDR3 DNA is TGTGCCAGCCCCGGGACAGGGGTTTATGGCTACACCTTC. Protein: CASPGTGVYGYTF.

CDR3 DNA: TGTGCCAGTCGGACTAGCGGGGTATACAATGAGCAGTTCTTC. This encodes CASRTSGVYNEQFF. This chain links TRBV25-1 with TRBJ2-1, with TRBD2 matching over 12 bases. This CDR3 is 14 amino acids long. Trimming took 9 bases from V and 4 from J; bases not matched to a gene: 4. Per the germline V gene, CDR1 is MGHDK and CDR2 is SYGVNS.

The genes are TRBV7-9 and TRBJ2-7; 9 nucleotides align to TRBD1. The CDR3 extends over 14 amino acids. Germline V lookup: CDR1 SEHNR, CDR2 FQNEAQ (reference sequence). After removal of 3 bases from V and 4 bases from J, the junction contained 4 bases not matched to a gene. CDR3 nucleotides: TGTGCCAGCAGCTTGGCCGGGACAGGGTACGAGCAGTACTTC. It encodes CASSLAGTGYEQYF.

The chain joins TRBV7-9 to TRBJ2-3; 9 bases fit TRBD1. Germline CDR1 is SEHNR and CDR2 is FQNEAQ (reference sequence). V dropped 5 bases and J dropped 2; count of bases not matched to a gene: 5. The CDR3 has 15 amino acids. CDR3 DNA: TGTGCCAGCAGCCTGACAGGGGGGAACACAGATACGCAGTATTTT. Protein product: CASSLTGGNTDTQYF.

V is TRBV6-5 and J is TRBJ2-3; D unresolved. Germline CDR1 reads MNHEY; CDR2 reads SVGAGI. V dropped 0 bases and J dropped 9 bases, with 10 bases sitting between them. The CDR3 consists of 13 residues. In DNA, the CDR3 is TGTGCCAGCAGTTACTCGCCCCTAGACACGCAGTATTTT. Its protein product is CASSYSPLDTQYF.

CDR3 DNA: TGCAGCGTTGAGGAGGGTTTGGGTTCCATCGAGCAGTACTTC. Protein sequence: CSVEEGLGSIEQYF. This sequence joins TRBV29-1 and TRBJ2-7; the D gene is possibly TRBD2 (6 bases). Germline V CDR1 and CDR2: SQVTM, ANQGSEA. The length of the CDR3 is 14 residues. Trimming removed 3 bases at V and 6 bases at J, with 18 bases between.